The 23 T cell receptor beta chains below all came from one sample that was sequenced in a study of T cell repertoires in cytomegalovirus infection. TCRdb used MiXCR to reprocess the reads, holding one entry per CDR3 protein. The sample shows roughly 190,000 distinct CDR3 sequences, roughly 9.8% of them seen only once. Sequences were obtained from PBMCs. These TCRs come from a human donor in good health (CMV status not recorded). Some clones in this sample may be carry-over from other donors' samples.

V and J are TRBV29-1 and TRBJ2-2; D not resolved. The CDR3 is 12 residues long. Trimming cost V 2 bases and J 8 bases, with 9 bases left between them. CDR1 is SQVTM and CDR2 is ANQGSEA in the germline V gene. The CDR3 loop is CSVEPRVGELFF. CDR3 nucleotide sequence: TGCAGCGTTGAACCTAGAGTGGGGGAGCTGTTTTTT.

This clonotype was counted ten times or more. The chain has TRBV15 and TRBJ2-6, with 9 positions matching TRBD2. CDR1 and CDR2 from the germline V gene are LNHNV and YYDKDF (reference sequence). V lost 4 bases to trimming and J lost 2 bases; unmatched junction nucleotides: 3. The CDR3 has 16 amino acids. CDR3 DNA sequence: TGTGCCACCAGCAACCTAGCGGGAACTGGGGCCAACGTCCTGACTTTC. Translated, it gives CATSNLAGTGANVLTF.

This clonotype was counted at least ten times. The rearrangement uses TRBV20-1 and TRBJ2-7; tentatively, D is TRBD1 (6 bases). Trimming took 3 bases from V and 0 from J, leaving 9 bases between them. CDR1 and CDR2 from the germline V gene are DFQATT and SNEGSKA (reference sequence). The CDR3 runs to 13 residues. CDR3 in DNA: TGCAGTGCTAGTCGGGACACCTCCTACGAGCAGTACTTC. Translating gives CSASRDTSYEQYF.

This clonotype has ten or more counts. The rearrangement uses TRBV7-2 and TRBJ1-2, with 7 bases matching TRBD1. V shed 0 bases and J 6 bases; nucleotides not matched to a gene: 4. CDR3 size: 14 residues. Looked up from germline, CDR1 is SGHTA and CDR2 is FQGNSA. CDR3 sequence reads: CASSLAWDSNGYTF. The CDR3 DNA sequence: TGTGCCAGCAGCTTAGCTTGGGACAGCAATGGCTACACCTTC.

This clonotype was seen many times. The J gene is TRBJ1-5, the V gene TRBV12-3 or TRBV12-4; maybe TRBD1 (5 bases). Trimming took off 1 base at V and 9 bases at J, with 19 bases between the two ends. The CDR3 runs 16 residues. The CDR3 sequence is CASSLGIPDGGRPQHF. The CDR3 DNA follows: TGTGCCAGCAGTTTAGGTATACCCGACGGGGGAAGGCCCCAGCATTTT.

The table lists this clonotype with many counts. In DNA, the CDR3 is TGTGCCAGCAGTTACCTAGCGGGGGACTACAATGAGCAGTTCTTC. Encoded protein: CASSYLAGDYNEQFF. The gene calls are TRBV6-4 and TRBJ2-1; 10 bases are a match to TRBD2. The CDR3 is 15 amino acids. CDR1 and CDR2 (germline): MRHNA, SNTAGT. V trimming: 5 bases; J trimming: 3 bases; junction bases outside the gene matches: 4.

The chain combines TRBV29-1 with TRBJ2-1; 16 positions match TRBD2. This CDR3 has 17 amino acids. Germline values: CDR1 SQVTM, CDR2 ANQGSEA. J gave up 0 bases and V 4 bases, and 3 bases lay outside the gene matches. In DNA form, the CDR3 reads TGCAGCGTTGGGGGACTAGCGGGGGGGAGCTCCTACAATGAGCAGTTCTTC. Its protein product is CSVGGLAGGSSYNEQFF.

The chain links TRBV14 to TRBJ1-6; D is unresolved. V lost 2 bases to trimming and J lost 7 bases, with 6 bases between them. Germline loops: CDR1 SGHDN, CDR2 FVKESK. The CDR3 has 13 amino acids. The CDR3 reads CASSQLSNSPLHF. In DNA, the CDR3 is TGTGCCAGCAGCCAACTCTCCAATTCACCCCTCCACTTT.

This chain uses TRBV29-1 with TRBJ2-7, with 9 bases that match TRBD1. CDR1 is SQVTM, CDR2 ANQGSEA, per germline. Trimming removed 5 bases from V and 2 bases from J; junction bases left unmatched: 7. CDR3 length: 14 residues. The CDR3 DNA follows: TGCAGCGTTATAGGGACAGGGATCCCCTACGAGCAGTACTTC. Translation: CSVIGTGIPYEQYF.

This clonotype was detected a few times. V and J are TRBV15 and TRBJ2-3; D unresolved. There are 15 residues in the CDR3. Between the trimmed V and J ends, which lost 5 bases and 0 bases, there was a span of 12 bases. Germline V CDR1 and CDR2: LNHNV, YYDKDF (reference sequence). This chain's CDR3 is CATSPEGFSTDTQYF. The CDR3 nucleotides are TGTGCCACCAGCCCAGAAGGATTTAGCACAGATACGCAGTATTTT.

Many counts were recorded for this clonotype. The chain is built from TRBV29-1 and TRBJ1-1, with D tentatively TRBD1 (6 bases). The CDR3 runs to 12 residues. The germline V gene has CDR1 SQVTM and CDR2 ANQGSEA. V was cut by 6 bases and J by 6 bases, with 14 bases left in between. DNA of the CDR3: TGCAGCGTGAAGTCCCGGGGGCCTGAAGCTTTCTTT. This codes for CSVKSRGPEAFF.

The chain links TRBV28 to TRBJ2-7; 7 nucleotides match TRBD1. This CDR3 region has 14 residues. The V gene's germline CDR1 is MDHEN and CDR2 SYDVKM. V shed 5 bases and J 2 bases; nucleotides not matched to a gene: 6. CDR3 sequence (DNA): TGTGCCAGCAGTCCGACAGGGTTTGCCTACGAGCAGTACTTC. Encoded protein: CASSPTGFAYEQYF.

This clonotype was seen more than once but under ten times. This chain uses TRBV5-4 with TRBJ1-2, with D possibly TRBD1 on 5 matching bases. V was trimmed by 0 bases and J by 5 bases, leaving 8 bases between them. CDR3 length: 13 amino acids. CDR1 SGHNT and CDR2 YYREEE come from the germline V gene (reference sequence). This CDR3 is CASSLATGYGYTF. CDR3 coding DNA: TGTGCCAGCAGCTTGGCCACAGGTTATGGCTACACCTTC.

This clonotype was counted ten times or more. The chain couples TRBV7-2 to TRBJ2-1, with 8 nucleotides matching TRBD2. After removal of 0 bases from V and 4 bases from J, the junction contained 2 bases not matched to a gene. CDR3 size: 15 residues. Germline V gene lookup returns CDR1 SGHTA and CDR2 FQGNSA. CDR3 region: CASSLARGGYNEQFF. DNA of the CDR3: TGTGCCAGCAGCTTAGCTCGGGGGGGTTACAATGAGCAGTTCTTC.

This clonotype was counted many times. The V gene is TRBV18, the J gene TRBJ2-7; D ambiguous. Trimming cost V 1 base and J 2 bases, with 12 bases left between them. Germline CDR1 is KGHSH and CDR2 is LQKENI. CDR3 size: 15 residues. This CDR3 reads CASSPRPEPPYEQYF. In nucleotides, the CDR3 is TGTGCCAGCTCACCACGGCCAGAACCTCCCTACGAGCAGTACTTC.

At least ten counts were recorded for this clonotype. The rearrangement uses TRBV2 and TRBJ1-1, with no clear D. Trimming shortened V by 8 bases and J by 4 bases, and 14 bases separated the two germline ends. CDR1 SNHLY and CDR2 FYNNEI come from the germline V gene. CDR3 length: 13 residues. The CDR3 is CASQATQSTEAFF. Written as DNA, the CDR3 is TGTGCCAGCCAAGCCACCCAAAGCACTGAAGCTTTCTTT.

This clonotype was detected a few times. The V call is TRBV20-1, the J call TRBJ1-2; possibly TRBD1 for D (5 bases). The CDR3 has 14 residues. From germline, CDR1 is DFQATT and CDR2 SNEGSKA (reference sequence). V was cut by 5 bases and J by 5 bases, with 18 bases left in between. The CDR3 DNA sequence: TGCAGTGCTTTTACAGGCATCTCCGCATATGGCTACACCTTC. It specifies CSAFTGISAYGYTF.

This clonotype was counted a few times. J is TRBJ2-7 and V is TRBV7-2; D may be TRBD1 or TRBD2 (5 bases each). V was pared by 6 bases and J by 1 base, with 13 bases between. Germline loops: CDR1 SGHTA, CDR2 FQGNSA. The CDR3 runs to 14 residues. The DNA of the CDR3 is TGTGCCAGCAGTGGAGGTACAGGTTCCTACGAGCAGTACTTC. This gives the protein CASSGGTGSYEQYF.

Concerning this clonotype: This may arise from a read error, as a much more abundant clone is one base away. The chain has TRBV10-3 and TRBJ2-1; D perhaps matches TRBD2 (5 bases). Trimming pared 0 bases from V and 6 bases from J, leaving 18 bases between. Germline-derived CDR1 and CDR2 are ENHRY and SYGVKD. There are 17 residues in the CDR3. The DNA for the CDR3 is TGTGCCATCAGTGAGTCAGTCCTGCCAAAAGAGGGCAATGAGCAGTTCTTC. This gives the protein CAISESVLPKEGNEQFF.

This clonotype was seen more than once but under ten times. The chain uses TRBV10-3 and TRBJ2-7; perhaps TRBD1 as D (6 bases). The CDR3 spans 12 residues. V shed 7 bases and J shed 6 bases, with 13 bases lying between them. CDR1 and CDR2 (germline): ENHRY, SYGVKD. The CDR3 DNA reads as TGTGCCATCAACGGACCAGGGGCCGAGCAGTACTTC. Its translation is CAINGPGAEQYF.

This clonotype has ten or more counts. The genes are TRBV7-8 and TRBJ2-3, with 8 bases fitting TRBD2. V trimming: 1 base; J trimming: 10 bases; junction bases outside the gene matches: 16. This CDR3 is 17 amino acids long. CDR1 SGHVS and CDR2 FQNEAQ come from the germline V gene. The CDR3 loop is CASSLVSRLAGRVAQYF. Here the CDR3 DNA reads TGTGCCAGCAGCTTAGTATCGCGTCTAGCGGGTCGTGTGGCGCAGTATTTT.

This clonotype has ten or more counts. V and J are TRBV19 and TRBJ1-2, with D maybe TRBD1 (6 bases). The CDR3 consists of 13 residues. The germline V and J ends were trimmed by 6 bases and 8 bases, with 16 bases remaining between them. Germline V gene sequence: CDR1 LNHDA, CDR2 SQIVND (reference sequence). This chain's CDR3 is CASRSGGRGGYTF. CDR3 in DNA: TGTGCCAGTAGGAGCGGGGGCCGTGGAGGCTACACCTTC.

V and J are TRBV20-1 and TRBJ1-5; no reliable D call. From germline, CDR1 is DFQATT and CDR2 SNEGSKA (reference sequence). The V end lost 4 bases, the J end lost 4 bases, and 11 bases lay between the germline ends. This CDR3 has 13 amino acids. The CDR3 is CSAKLLSNQPQHF. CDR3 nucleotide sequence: TGCAGTGCTAAACTACTCTCGAATCAGCCCCAGCATTTT.